Listed below are T cell receptor beta chains from one sample, sequenced in a study of blood T cells in healthy people across ages. Each CDR3 protein gets one entry after TCRdb re-called the 5' RACE reads with MiXCR. The sample records approximately 940,000 distinct CDR3 sequences, 45% to 50% being singletons. Sequencing was performed on blood. The receptors were sampled from a man in his thirties or forties in good health. Both conserved end residues are part of each CDR3. D genes are given only for firm matches. Clone sizes are given selectively: once, few, many, or a class where the clone is expanded.

TRBJ1-4,-,TRBV13,-,TGTGCCAGCAGCCAGGAGCCGAATGAAAAACTGTTTTTT,CASSQEPNEKLFF
TRBJ2-1,TRBD2,TRBV3-1,-,TGTGCCAGCAGCCAAGACGGGCTAGCGGGGGGGCTCTACAGTGAGCAGTTCTTC,CASSQDGLAGGLYSEQFF
TRBJ1-6,-,TRBV6-4,few,TGTGCCAGCAGTTCCCAGGGCGGTTCACCCCTCCACTTT,CASSSQGGSPLHF
TRBJ2-7,-,TRBV29-1,-,TGCAGCGGAAACTCAGGCTACGAGCAGTACTTC,CSGNSGYEQYF
TRBJ1-5,-,TRBV20-1,-,TGCAGTGCGCATCACCCGACCGGGAGTAGCAATCAGCCCCAGCATTTT,CSAHHPTGSSNQPQHF
TRBJ2-7,-,TRBV27,-,TGTGCCAGCAGTTATCAGGCAGGTACCTCCTACGAGCAGTACTTC,CASSYQAGTSYEQYF
TRBJ2-1,-,TRBV4-1,-,TGCGCCAGCAGCCAAGTTCGGACAGAGTACAATGAGCAGTTCTTC,CASSQVRTEYNEQFF
TRBJ2-5,TRBD2,TRBV5-1,-,TGCGCCAGCACGGATAGCGGGGATGAAGAGACCCGGTACTTC,CASTDSGDEETRYF
TRBJ2-3,-,TRBV14,-,TGTGCCAGCAGCCAAGACGTAGCAGATACGCAGTATTTT,CASSQDVADTQYF
TRBJ1-6,-,TRBV30,once,TGTGCCTGGAGTATGACCAGGGATTCACCCCTCCACTTT,CAWSMTRDSPLHF
TRBJ1-4,-,TRBV12-3/TRBV12-4,-,TGTGCCAGCAGTCCCACACGAAATGAAAAACTGTTTTTT,CASSPTRNEKLFF
TRBJ2-5,-,TRBV5-1,many,TGCGCCAGCAGCTGGGGGGCCCCTCAAGAGACCCAGTACTTC,CASSWGAPQETQYF
TRBJ1-5,-,TRBV29-1,many,TGCAGCGTTGGTACAAGCAATCAGCCCCAGCATTTT,CSVGTSNQPQHF
TRBJ2-1,-,TRBV12-3/TRBV12-4,-,TGTGCCAGCAGTTTACTGGGGGCCATTCACAATGAGCAGTTCTTC,CASSLLGAIHNEQFF
TRBJ1-4,TRBD1,TRBV4-1,-,TGTGCCAGCAGCCCGGGGACAGGGGGCGCGCCGACTAATGAAAAACTGTTTTTT,CASSPGTGGAPTNEKLFF
TRBJ2-4,-,TRBV7-2,-,TGTGCCAGCAGCTCCGGCGGGACACTAAAAAACATTCAGTACTTC,CASSSGGTLKNIQYF
TRBJ2-4,-,TRBV10-3,-,TGTGCCATCAGTGATTCCGGGGGAAACATTCAGTACTTC,CAISDSGGNIQYF
TRBJ1-2,-,TRBV28,few,TGTGCCAGCCTTCCTGGGGGCAGGGATTATGGCTACACCTTC,CASLPGGRDYGYTF
TRBJ2-1,-,TRBV7-8,-,TGTGCCAGCAGCTTAGCGTGGCTAGACGGGGGCGATGAGCAGTTCTTC,CASSLAWLDGGDEQFF
TRBJ2-3,-,TRBV24-1,-,TGTGCCACCAGTGAACCTTCTAGGGGAGGCCCAGATACGCAGTATTTT,CATSEPSRGGPDTQYF
TRBJ1-1,-,TRBV7-9,-,TGTGCCAGCGTTCCAGCCTCGAACACTGAAGCTTTCTTT,CASVPASNTEAFF
TRBJ2-5,-,TRBV20-1,once,TGCAGTGCTAGAGATCCTGGGCAATCGTACCAAGAGACCCAGTACTTC,CSARDPGQSYQETQYF
TRBJ2-2,-,TRBV25-1,-,TGTGCCAGCAGTGCTCGGGTCGTGTTAAACGCCGGGGAGCTGTTTTTT,CASSARVVLNAGELFF
TRBJ2-7,-,TRBV10-3,few,TGTGCCAGCTCCCGGCGGGGACCCCCCTACGAGCAGTACTTC,CASSRRGPPYEQYF
TRBJ1-5,-,TRBV5-1,-,TGCGCCAGCAGCTTGTTTGGGGACCCTGATAGCAATCAGCCCCAGCATTTT,CASSLFGDPDSNQPQHF
TRBJ1-5,-,TRBV5-1,many,TGCGCCAGCAGCTTGGAAGGGTTAAGCAATCAGCCCCAGCATTTT,CASSLEGLSNQPQHF
TRBJ2-1,-,TRBV6-6,-,TGTGCCAGCAGTAAGGGGGAGGCCTACAATGAGCGGTTCTTC,CASSKGEAYNERFF
TRBJ2-7,TRBD2,TRBV10-3,-,TGTGCCATCAGTCCCGCGACTAGCGGCTCCTACAATGAGCAGTACTTC,CAISPATSGSYNEQYF
TRBJ2-7,-,TRBV2,-,TGTGCCAGCAGTGAAGCGGGATCCCCGAGGGGTGAGCAGTACTTC,CASSEAGSPRGEQYF
TRBJ1-5,TRBD1,TRBV4-1,few,TGCGCCAGCAGCCATCCACGGGGACAGGTCACCAATCAGCCCCAGCATTTT,CASSHPRGQVTNQPQHF
TRBJ1-5,-,TRBV10-3,-,TGTGCCATCAGTGACGGGGTAACCCAGCATTTT,CAISDGVTQHF
TRBJ1-1,-,TRBV28,few,TGTGCCAGCAGTTTAAGCCACCGGGGCACTGAAGCTTTCTTT,CASSLSHRGTEAFF
TRBJ1-5,-,TRBV29-1,-,TGCAGCGTTGAAGATCGGGGGGGGATTGAGAGTAGCAATCAGCCCCAGCATTTT,CSVEDRGGIESSNQPQHF
TRBJ1-2,-,TRBV2,-,TGTGCCAGCAGTGACCCTTCCGTCTATGGCTACACCTTC,CASSDPSVYGYTF
TRBJ1-2,-,TRBV7-9,-,TGTGCCAGCAGCTTTGGATTGCCCTATGGCTACACCTTC,CASSFGLPYGYTF
TRBJ2-1,-,TRBV25-1,-,TGTGCCAGTACGAGTTTGTACAATGAGCAGTTCTTC,CASTSLYNEQFF
TRBJ2-1,TRBD2,TRBV7-9,few,TGTGCCAGCAGCCCCGGTGGGCGGGGGACCTACAATGAGCAGTTCTTC,CASSPGGRGTYNEQFF
TRBJ2-1,TRBD1,TRBV20-1,-,TGCAGTGCTCAAGACTCCGGGACAGGGGGGTACAATGAGCAGTTCTTC,CSAQDSGTGGYNEQFF
TRBJ2-4,TRBD1,TRBV27,-,TGTGCCAGCAGTGTACACAGGGGGCGCCAATACGGGCAGTACTTC,CASSVHRGRQYGQYF
TRBJ2-1,TRBD1,TRBV28,few,TGTGCCAGCAGTTCCCCGGGACAGGGGGGCAATGAGCAGTTCTTC,CASSSPGQGGNEQFF
TRBJ1-5,-,TRBV4-1,few,TGCGCCAGCAGCCAAGAATGGGGGGGTCAGCCCCAGCATTTT,CASSQEWGGQPQHF
TRBJ1-1,-,TRBV11-3,-,TGTGCCAGCAGCCCCCAAAACCGCCCGGGGTTTGAAGCTTTCTTT,CASSPQNRPGFEAFF
TRBJ2-3,TRBD1,TRBV6-5,-,TGTGCCAGCAGAAACAGGGGGACAGGTACGCAGTATTTT,CASRNRGTGTQYF
TRBJ1-2,TRBD1,TRBV20-1,-,TGCAGTGCTAGCGGGACAGGAGCTTCTAACTATGGCTACACCTTC,CSASGTGASNYGYTF
TRBJ2-1,-,TRBV2,-,TGTGCCAGCAGTGCGGCGGCGGTTTTCAATGAGCAGTTCTTC,CASSAAAVFNEQFF
TRBJ2-5,-,TRBV28,few,TGTGCCAGCAGTTTCGGGGGCCTTGAGACCCAGTACTTC,CASSFGGLETQYF
TRBJ2-5,-,TRBV2,few,TGTGCCAGCAGCCCGGGACAACAAAAAGAGACCCAGTACTTC,CASSPGQQKETQYF